In this sample, the clone carrying this T cell receptor beta chain turned up a few times. Its antigen is unknown. Treatment in this sample: roughly 10-day PBMC culture with coronavirus spike peptide pools or control peptides (ViraFEST assay). This sample is drawn from a study of vaccination and CD4 T cells after COVID-19. The Oncomine TCR Beta short-read assay sequenced DNA from cultured CD4+ T cells. Investigators isolated genomic DNA from cultured CD4+ T cells. Each CDR3 protein gets one entry after TCRdb re-called the PCR reads with MiXCR. The repertoire holds 13,000 or so distinct CDR3 sequences, 35% to 45% seen once, with 7% to 9.5% in the top ten. Germline V gene lookup returns CDR1 MNHNS and CDR2 SASEGT. The V and J ends lost 6 bases and 4 bases respectively, with 15 bases between them. CDR3 length: 14 amino acids.

This receptor was identified in a human donor who had recovered from COVID-19. The J gene is TRBJ2-5, the V gene TRBV6-1; D possibly corresponds to TRBD1 (5 bases). Sequencing used CD4+ T cells from blood, cultured in vitro, obtained after SARS-CoV-2 vaccination. The CDR3 region has the DNA TGTGCCAGCAGGTTTACCCAGGGATTAGAGACCCAGTACTTC. It codes for CASRFTQGLETQYF.